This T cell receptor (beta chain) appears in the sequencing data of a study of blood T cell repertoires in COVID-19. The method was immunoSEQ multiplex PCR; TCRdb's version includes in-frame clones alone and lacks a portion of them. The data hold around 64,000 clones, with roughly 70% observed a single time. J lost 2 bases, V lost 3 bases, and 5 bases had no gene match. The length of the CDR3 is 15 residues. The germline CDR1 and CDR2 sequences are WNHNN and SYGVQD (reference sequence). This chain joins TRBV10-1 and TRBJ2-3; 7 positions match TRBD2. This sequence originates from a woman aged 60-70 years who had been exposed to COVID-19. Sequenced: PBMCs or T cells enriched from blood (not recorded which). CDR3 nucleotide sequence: TGCGCCAGCAGTGATGAGCGGGACTTCACAGATACGCAGTATTTT. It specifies CASSDERDFTDTQYF.